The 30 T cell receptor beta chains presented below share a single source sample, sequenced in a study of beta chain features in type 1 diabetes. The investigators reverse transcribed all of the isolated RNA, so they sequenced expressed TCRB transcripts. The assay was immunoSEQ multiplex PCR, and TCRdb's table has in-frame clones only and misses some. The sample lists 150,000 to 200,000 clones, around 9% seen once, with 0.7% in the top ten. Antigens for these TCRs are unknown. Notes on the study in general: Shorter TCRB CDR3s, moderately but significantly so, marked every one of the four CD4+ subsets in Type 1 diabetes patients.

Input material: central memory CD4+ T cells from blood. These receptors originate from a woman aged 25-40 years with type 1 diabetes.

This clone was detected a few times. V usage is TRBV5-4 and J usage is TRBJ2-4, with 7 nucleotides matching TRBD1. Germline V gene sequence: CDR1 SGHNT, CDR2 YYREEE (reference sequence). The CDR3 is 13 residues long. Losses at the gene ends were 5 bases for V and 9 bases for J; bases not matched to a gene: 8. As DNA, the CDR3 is TGTGCCAGCAGTACCGGCACAGGGGTCATTCAGTACTTC. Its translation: CASSTGTGVIQYF. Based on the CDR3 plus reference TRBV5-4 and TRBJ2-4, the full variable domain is ETGVTQSPTHLIKTRGQQVTLRCSSQSGHNTVSWYQQALGQGPQFIFQYYREEENGRGNFPPRFSGLQFPNYSSELNVNALELDDSALYLCASSTGTGVIQYFGAGTRLSVL.

CDR3 sequence: CASSDTGQETQYF. The CDR3 coding sequence is TGTGCCAGCAGTGATACGGGCCAAGAGACCCAGTACTTC. J is TRBJ2-5 and V is TRBV6-1; D call uncertain. V was trimmed by 3 bases and J by 1 base, leaving 6 bases between them. The length of the CDR3 is 13 residues. Germline loops: CDR1 MNHNS, CDR2 SASEGT.

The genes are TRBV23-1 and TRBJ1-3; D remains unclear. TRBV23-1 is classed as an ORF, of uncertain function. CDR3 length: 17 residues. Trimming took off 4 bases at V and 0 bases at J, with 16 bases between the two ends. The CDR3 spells CASSPESSRYSGNTIYF. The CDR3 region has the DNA TGCGCCAGCAGTCCGGAAAGTTCTAGGTACTCTGGAAACACCATATATTTT.

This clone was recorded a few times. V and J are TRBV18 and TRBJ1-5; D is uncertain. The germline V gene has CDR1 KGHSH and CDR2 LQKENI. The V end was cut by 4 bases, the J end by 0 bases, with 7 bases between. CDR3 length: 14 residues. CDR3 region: CASSRDYSNQPQHF. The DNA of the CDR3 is TGTGCCAGCTCACGAGACTATAGCAATCAGCCCCAGCATTTT.

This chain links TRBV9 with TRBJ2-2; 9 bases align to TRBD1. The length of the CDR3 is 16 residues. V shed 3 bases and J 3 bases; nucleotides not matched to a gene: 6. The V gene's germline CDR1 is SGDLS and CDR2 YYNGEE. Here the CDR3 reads CASSADRGGDTGELFF. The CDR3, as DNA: TGTGCCAGCAGCGCGGACAGGGGAGGGGACACCGGGGAGCTGTTTTTT.

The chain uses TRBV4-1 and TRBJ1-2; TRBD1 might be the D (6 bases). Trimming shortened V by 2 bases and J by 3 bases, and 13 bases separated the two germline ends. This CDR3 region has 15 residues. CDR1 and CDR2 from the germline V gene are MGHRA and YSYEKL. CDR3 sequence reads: CASSQPTRTDYGYTF. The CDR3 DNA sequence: TGCGCCAGCAGCCAACCGACAAGGACAGACTATGGCTACACCTTC.

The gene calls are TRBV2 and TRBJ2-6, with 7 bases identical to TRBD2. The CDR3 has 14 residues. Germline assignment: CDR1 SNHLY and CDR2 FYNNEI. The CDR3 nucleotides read TGTGCGAGCGGGGAGGTGGCTGGGGCCAACGTCCTGACTTTC. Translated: CASGEVAGANVLTF.

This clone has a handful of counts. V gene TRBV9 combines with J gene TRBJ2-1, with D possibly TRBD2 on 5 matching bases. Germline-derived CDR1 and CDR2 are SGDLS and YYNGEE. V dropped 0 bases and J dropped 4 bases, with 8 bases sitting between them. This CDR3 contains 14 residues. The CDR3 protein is CASSVAGKYNEQFF. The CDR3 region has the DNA TGTGCCAGCAGCGTAGCGGGAAAGTACAATGAGCAGTTCTTC. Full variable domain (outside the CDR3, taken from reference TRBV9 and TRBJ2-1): DSGVTQTPKHLITATGQRVTLRCSPRSGDLSVYWYQQSLDQGLQFLIQYYNGEERAKGNILERFSAQQFPDLHSELNLSSLELGDSALYFCASSVAGKYNEQFFGPGTRLTVL.

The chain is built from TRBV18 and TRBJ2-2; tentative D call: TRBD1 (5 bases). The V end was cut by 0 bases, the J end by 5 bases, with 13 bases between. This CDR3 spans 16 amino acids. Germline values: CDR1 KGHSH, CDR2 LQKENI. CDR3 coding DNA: TGTGCCAGCTCACCACCCTCCAGGGTCGGAACCGGGGAGCTGTTTTTT. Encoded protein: CASSPPSRVGTGELFF.

The CDR3 DNA reads as TGCAGCGTTTACCAGCGGAGCTCCTACGAGCAGTACTTC. Residues: CSVYQRSSYEQYF. The chain carries TRBV29-1 and TRBJ2-7, with D tentatively TRBD2 (5 bases). Trimming stripped 5 bases from V and 0 bases from J, with 11 bases between. The CDR3 spans 13 residues. Germline-derived CDR1 and CDR2 are SQVTM and ANQGSEA.

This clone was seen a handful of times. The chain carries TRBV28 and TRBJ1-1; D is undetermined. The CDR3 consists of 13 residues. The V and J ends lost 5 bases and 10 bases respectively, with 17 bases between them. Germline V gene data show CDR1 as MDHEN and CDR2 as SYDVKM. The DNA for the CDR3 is TGTGCCAGCAGTCCTTGCGAGGGTTGCGTAGCTTTCTTT. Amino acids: CASSPCEGCVAFF.

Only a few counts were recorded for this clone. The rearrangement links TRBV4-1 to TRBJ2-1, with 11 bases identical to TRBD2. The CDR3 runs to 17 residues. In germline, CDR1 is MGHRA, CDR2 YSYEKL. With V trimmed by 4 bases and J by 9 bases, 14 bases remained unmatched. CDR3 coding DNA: TGCGCCAGCAGCCTCCGATTTCTAGCGGGAGGCGCCGGTGAGCAGTTCTTC. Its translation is CASSLRFLAGGAGEQFF.

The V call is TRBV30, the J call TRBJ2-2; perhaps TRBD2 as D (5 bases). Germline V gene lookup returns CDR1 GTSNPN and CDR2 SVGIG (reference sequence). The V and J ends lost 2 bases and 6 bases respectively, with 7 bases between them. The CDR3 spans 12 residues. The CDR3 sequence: CAWSREAGELFF. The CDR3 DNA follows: TGTGCCTGGAGTCGGGAAGCCGGGGAGCTGTTTTTT.

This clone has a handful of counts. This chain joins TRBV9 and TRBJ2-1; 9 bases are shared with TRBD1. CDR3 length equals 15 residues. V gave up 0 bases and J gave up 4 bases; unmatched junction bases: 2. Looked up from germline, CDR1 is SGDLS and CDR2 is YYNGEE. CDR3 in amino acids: CASSVGTGEYNEQFF. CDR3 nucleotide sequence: TGTGCCAGCAGCGTAGGGACAGGGGAATACAATGAGCAGTTCTTC.

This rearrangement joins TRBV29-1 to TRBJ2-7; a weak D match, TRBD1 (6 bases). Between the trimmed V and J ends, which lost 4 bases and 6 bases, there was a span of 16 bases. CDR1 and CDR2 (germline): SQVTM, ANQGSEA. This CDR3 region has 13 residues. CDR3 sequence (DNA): TGCAGCGTTGGCCCAAGCAGGGGCGGCGAGCAGTACTTC. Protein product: CSVGPSRGGEQYF.

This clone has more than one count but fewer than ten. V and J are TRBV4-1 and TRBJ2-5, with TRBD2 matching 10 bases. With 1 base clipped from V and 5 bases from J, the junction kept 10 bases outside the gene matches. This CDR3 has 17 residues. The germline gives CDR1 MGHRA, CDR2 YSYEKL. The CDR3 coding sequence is TGCGCCAGCAGCCAAGCTCTCCTAGCGGGAGAATTTGAGACCCAGTACTTC. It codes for CASSQALLAGEFETQYF.

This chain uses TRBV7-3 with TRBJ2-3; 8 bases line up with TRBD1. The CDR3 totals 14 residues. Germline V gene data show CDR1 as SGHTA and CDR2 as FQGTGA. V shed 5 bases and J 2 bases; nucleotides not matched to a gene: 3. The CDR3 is CASSPGQATDTQYF. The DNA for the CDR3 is TGTGCCAGCAGCCCGGGACAGGCCACAGATACGCAGTATTTT.

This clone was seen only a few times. This CDR3 reads CASSVGSGAAGELFF. CDR3 coding DNA: TGTGCCAGCAGCGTCGGTAGCGGGGCGGCCGGGGAGCTGTTTTTT. V gene TRBV9 combines with J gene TRBJ2-2; TRBD2 agrees at 8 bases. The CDR3 is 15 residues long. The V and J ends lost 2 bases and 6 bases, in that order; junction bases with no gene match: 6. From germline, CDR1 is SGDLS and CDR2 YYNGEE.

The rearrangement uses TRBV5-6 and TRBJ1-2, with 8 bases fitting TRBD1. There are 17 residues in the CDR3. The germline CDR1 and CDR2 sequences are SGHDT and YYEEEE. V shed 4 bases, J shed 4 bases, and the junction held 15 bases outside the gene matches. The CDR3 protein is CASSPKARDRHLYGYTF. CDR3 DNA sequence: TGTGCCAGCAGCCCGAAAGCCCGGGACAGGCACCTCTATGGCTACACCTTC.

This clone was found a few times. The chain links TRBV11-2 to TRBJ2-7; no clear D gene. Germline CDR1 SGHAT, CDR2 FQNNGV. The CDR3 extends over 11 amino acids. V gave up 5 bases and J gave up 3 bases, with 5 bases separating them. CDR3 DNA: TGTGCCAGCAGCCCAGGCTACGAGCAGTACTTC. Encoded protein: CASSPGYEQYF.

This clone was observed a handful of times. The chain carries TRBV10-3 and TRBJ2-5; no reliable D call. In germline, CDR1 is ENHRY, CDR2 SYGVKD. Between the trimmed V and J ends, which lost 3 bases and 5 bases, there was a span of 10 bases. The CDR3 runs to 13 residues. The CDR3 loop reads CAISEGGWETQYF. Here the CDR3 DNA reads TGTGCCATCAGTGAAGGCGGTTGGGAGACCCAGTACTTC.

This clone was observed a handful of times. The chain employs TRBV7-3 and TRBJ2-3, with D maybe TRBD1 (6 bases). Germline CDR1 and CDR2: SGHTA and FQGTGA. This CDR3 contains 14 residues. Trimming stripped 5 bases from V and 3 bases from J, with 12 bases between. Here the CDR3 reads CASSLRTETDTQYF. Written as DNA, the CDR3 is TGTGCCAGCAGCCTACGGACAGAGACAGATACGCAGTATTTT.

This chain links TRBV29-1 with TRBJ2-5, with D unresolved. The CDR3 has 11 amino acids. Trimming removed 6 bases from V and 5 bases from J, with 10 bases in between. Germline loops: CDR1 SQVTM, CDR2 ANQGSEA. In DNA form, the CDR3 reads TGCAGCGTCGCCCCCGGGGAGACCCAGTACTTC. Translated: CSVAPGETQYF. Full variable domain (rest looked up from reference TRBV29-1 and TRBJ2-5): SAVISQKPSRDICQRGTSLTIQCQVDSQVTMMFWYRQQPGQSLTLIATANQGSEATYESGFVIDKFPISRPNLTFSTLTVSNMSPEDSSIYLCSVAPGETQYFGPGTRLLVL.

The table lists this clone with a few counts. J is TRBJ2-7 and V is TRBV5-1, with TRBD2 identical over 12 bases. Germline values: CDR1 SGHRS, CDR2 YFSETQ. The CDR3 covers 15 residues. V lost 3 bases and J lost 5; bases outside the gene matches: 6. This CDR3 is CASSSGTSGWNEQYF. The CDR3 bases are TGCGCCAGCAGCTCAGGGACTAGCGGGTGGAACGAGCAGTACTTC.

CDR3 loop: CASSYSRGLTGELFF. CDR3 sequence (DNA): TGTGCCAGCAGTTACTCGCGGGGCCTCACCGGGGAGCTGTTTTTT. The chain couples TRBV6-5 to TRBJ2-2; possibly TRBD2 for D (6 bases). This CDR3 contains 15 residues. Germline V gene lookup returns CDR1 MNHEY and CDR2 SVGAGI. The V end was cut by 0 bases, the J end by 4 bases, with 9 bases between.

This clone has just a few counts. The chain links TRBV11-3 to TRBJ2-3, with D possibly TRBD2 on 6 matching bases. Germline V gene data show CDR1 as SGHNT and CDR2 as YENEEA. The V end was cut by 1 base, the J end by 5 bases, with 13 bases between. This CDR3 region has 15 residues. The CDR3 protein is CASSLVRESGDTQYF. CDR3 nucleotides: TGTGCCAGCAGCTTAGTTCGGGAGTCTGGAGATACGCAGTATTTT.

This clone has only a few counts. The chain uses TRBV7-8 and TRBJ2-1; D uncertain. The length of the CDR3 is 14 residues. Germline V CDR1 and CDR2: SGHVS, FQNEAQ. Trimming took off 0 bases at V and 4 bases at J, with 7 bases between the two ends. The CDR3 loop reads CASSLAASYNEQFF. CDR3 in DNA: TGTGCCAGCAGCTTAGCAGCGAGTTACAATGAGCAGTTCTTC.

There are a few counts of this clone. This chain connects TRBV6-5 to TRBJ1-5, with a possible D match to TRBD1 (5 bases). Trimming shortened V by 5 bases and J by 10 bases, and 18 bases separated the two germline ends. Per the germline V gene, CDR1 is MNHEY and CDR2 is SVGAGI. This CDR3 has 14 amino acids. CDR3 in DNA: TGTGCCAGCAGTCCACCTGCTGGCCAGGGACCCCAGCATTTT. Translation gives CASSPPAGQGPQHF.

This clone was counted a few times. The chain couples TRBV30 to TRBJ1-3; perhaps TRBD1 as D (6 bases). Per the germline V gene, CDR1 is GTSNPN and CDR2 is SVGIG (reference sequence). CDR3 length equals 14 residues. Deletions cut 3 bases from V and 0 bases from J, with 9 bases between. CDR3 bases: TGTGCCTGGAGGGCGACAGGCTCTGGAAACACCATATATTTT. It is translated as CAWRATGSGNTIYF.

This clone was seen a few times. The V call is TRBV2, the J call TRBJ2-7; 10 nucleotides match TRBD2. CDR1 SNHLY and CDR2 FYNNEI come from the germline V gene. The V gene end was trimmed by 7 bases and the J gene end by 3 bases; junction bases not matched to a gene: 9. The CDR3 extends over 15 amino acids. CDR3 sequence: CASTDASGSNYEQYF. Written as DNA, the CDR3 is TGTGCCAGCACTGACGCTAGCGGGAGCAACTACGAGCAGTACTTC. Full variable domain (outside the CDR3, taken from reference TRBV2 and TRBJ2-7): EPEVTQTPSHQVTQMGQEVILRCVPISNHLYFYWYRQILGQKVEFLVSFYNNEISEKSEIFDDQFSVERPDGSNFTLKIRSTKLEDSAMYFCASTDASGSNYEQYFGPGTRLTVT.